This TCR beta chain was recovered during a study of blood T cell repertoires in COVID-19. Study summary: Some COVID-19 samples were acute and others convalescent; all came from the United States, Italy and Spain. Sources were T cells, B-cell-depleted T cells, or PBMCs; the material itself was cDNA or gDNA.

Original analysis: Amplification from reference gene primers served as the basis for estimated nucleated cell counts. Some clones are missing from TCRdb's copy, which holds only in-frame ones; the method was immunoSEQ multiplex PCR. V and J calls and clone size are those listed in that table; D and trimming were worked out from the DNA. The data show 250,000 to 350,000 clones, approximately 90% seen once. This CDR3 spans 17 amino acids. Looked up from germline, CDR1 is SGHTA and CDR2 is FQGNSA. Germline trimming cut 0 bases from V and 3 bases from J; bases unmatched to any gene: 6. The receptor was isolated from a woman between 50 and 59 years old with COVID-19, enrolled during active disease. This rearrangement joins TRBV7-2 to TRBJ2-3; 10 bases are a match to TRBD1. The specimen was peripheral blood. The CDR3 protein is CASSLAQTGGGTDTQYF. In DNA form, the CDR3 reads TGTGCCAGCAGCTTAGCTCAGACAGGGGGCGGAACAGATACGCAGTATTTT.